The rows below give T cell receptor beta chains drawn from one sample of a study of blood T cell repertoires in COVID-19. Sequencing was performed with immunoSEQ multiplex PCR; in TCRdb, only in-frame clones are kept and a portion is missing. Of roughly 230,000 clones in the sample, more than 65% were seen once. The sequenced material came from PBMCs or T cells enriched from blood (not recorded which). The receptors come from a man aged 45 to 65 who had recovered from COVID-19. The CDR3 runs from the conserved cysteine through the conserved F or W.

CDR3aa	v_gene	j_gene
CASSPAGTGAYEQYF	TRBV7-6	TRBJ2-7
CASSLEVQTSNEQFF	TRBV5-1	TRBJ2-1
CASQRELYNEQFF	TRBV5-1	TRBJ2-1
CASSLRGQGSQPQHF	TRBV3-1/TRBV3-2	TRBJ1-5
CASRRRAGRDYNEQFF	TRBV19	TRBJ2-1
CASSLGPLGGGATGELFF	TRBV11-3	TRBJ2-2
CASSPGQVYGYTF	TRBV11-2	TRBJ1-2
CASSQVGTSEIHEQYF	TRBV4-1	TRBJ2-7
CASSLLTSGSRKTQYF	TRBV7-2	TRBJ2-5
CASTRGASYEQYF	TRBV28	TRBJ2-7
CASSLRGGDGYTF	TRBV5-1	TRBJ1-2
CASSVGLAGETQYF	TRBV9	TRBJ2-5
CASSSRQGNYGYTF	TRBV5-4	TRBJ1-2
CASSTGYSPLHF	TRBV19	TRBJ1-6
CASRLAGGSYEQYF	TRBV3-1/TRBV3-2	TRBJ2-7
CASSGDYTDTQYF	TRBV12-3/TRBV12-4	TRBJ2-3
CASHDGGSSYNEQFF	TRBV5-1	TRBJ2-1
CASSRAEGTEAFF	TRBV12-3/TRBV12-4	TRBJ1-1
CASSPTTGNQPQHF	TRBV18	TRBJ1-5
CASSVTRTGYNSPLHF	TRBV11-3	TRBJ1-6
CASSYSTGGPKRDTQYF	TRBV6-2/TRBV6-3	TRBJ2-3
CASSYGDISRNEQFF	TRBV6-5	TRBJ2-1
CASRALTGVNTGELFF	TRBV6-4	TRBJ2-2
CASSASGAGMNTEAFF	TRBV9	TRBJ1-1
CACNPRTGGGKGEAFF	TRBV19	TRBJ1-1
CASSLKVGGPDTQYF	TRBV7-9	TRBJ2-3
CASSSWTSQETQYF	TRBV7-2	TRBJ2-5
CASSQYRAGVVVTSGRETQYF	TRBV3-1/TRBV3-2	TRBJ2-5
CASSGITGGDTEAFF	TRBV6-1	TRBJ1-1
CASSAGTGGGETQYF	TRBV9	TRBJ2-5
CASTGGPTLEQYF	TRBV28	TRBJ2-7
CASSPRGLTGNTIYF	TRBV19	TRBJ1-3
CASSVDRGGSRSTDTQYF	TRBV9	TRBJ2-3
CASSQGAGGSYEQYF	TRBV4-3	TRBJ2-7
CASSPSGVNTEAFF	TRBV19	TRBJ1-1
CASSSRAGSLQTGELFF	TRBV9	TRBJ2-2
CASSFSGKNTGELFF	TRBV11-2	TRBJ2-2
CASGAGTRNSDTQYF	TRBV12-5	TRBJ2-3
CASSLDQGKFNYGYTF	TRBV11-2	TRBJ1-2
CASSVGRTRNNEQFF	TRBV9	TRBJ2-1
CASSGDRDYEQYF	TRBV18	TRBJ2-7
CATEGASTDTQYF	TRBV10-3	TRBJ2-3
CATSDSGYQPQHF	TRBV24-1	TRBJ1-5